This note documents a single TCR beta chain sequence. This record belongs to a study of blood T cells in healthy people across ages. Then a second PCR, running roughly 7 to 11 cycles, was carried out with a sample-barcoded 5' primer and a J-beta primer mix. One entry per CDR3 protein results from TCRdb running MiXCR on the 5' RACE reads. Of about 970,000 distinct CDR3 sequences listed, about 51% are singletons. V was pared by 7 bases and J by 1 base, with 17 bases between. Germline-derived CDR1 and CDR2 are DFQATT and SNEGSKA (reference sequence). This CDR3 region has 15 residues. The specimen sequenced was blood. The gene calls are TRBV20-1 and TRBJ2-1; no clear D. The receptor comes from a woman aged 55-69 years in good health. CDR3 nucleotides: TGCAGTGTTAGTGATTTGCCACAATCCTACAATGAGCAGTTCTTC. Encoded protein: CSVSDLPQSYNEQFF.